The source of this T cell receptor beta chain is a study of blood T cell repertoires in COVID-19. Whole-study context: Researchers got acute and convalescent COVID-19 samples from the United States, Italy and Spain. PBMCs, B-cell-depleted T cells, or T cells provided the cDNA or gDNA that made up the material.

CDR1 is MNHEY and CDR2 is SVGAGI in the germline V gene. This CDR3 has 12 amino acids. The ends were cut back, 8 bases at V and 1 base at J, with 6 bases in the middle. The assay was immunoSEQ multiplex PCR, and TCRdb's table has in-frame clones only and misses some. The top ten clones hold less than 30% of a sample with more than 100,000 clones, over 70% of them seen once. A single count supports this clone. At the DNA level, this CDR3 is encoded by other sequences in the same sample as well. The sequence derives from a woman in her sixties or seventies with acute or convalescent COVID-19. The chain uses TRBV6-5 and TRBJ1-3; no clear D. Sequencing was done on a sample of peripheral blood. The CDR3 sequence: CASGGSGNTIYF. CDR3 coding DNA: TGTGCCAGCGGAGGATCTGGAAACACCATATATTTT.